The present T cell receptor beta chain was sequenced within a study of Graves' ophthalmopathy and Graves' hyperthyroidism. Trimming removed 3 bases from V and 4 bases from J; junction bases left unmatched: 7. Germline CDR1 MNHEY, CDR2 SVGAGI. The CDR3 runs to 15 residues. Uncontrolled infections, pregnancy, lactation or other autoimmune diseases led to patient exclusion. Out of roughly 9.3 ml of fresh peripheral blood, PBMCs were obtained. RNA transcripts served as template for amplifying TCR beta CDR3 sequences. Following a first-round RT-PCR that used HTBI primers, a second-round multiplex PCR was carried out. Each CDR3 protein is one row after TCRdb ran MiXCR on the multiplex PCR reads. The sample includes 200,000 to 250,000 distinct CDR3 sequences, about 22% of them seen just once.

Sequencing was done on a sample of peripheral blood. The V gene is TRBV6-5, the J gene TRBJ2-5, with TRBD2 matching 8 bases. This TCR was sampled from a woman between 45 and 65 years old with Graves' ophthalmopathy. The DNA for the CDR3 is TGTGCCAGCAGTTATGCGAGCGGGGGCGGAGAGACCCAGTACTTC. Residues: CASSYASGGGETQYF.